This record looks at one T cell receptor beta chain sequence and its context. The antigen is unknown. A second PCR of 7 to 11 cycles used a sample-barcoded 5' primer and a J-beta primer mix. In TCRdb, the 5' RACE reads were re-called with MiXCR into one record per CDR3 protein. In the table there are some 760,000 distinct CDR3 sequences, 20% to 25% of which are singletons. No fewer than 7 million PBMCs went into each sample. The sample is drawn from a study of blood T cells in healthy people across ages. General study points: It was not known whether donors were CMV positive (a possible confounder of expanded clonotype changes).

Germline V gene lookup returns CDR1 SGHTA and CDR2 FQGNSA. J was trimmed by 4 bases and V by 1 base; bases with no gene match: 3. The CDR3 contains 15 residues. These sequences were also reported in another study, on T cells of mothers and their children.

This TCR was recovered from a boy aged 5-17 years in good health. The gene calls are TRBV7-2 and TRBJ1-2; 10 nucleotides line up with TRBD1. The sample consisted of blood. Written as DNA, the CDR3 is TGTGCCAGCAGCTTAGGTGGGACAGGGGTCTATGGCTACACCTTC. Translation: CASSLGGTGVYGYTF.